This record concerns one T cell receptor (beta chain) sequence. This clone was recorded many times. The specificity of this receptor is unknown. Gene names and germline sequences here are the mouse ones. The read falls 4 residues short of the CDR3 end, and the missing part is taken from the germline J gene. Receptor libraries were prepared by the immunoSEQ multiplex PCR assay. RNA was extracted from all samples and reverse transcribed into cDNA as template for TCR sequencing. First-strand cDNA was synthesized using SuperScript III with a 2:1 mix of oligo-dT and random hexamers. A synthetic immune receptor repertoire was used to measure amplification bias, and any remaining bias was corrected computationally. Sequencing of the libraries was done on Illumina HiSeq with 60 bp reads that cover the CDR3, reading from J toward V. The paper's processing steps were these. Raw reads were preprocessed for error removal, and CDR3 was defined according to IMGT conventions as running from the conserved cysteine to phenylalanine. Clonality was computed as 1 minus the Shannon entropy, with the entropy normalized by log2 of the number of productive unique TCRs. Scalp TCRbeta sequences were cross-referenced with sorted blood CD4 and CD8 repertoires so that the CD4 or CD8 identity of scalp clones could be inferred. Imported from immuneACCESS, the table was reduced by TCRdb to in-frame sequences with V and J called. These copies leave out some clones; in studies compared against another copy, an unresolved V gene accounts for under half, and the cause of the remainder is not known. From that table come the V and J calls and clone size; the DNA was used to work out D and trimming. Here the sample lists about 9,000 clones, none seen once only. Clones ranked in the top ten supply under 20% of the sample.

CDR1 and CDR2, per the germline V gene (reference sequence), are NSQYPW and LRSPGD. The CDR3 runs 14 residues from the cysteine to the phenylalanine. The DNA shown is the part of the CDR3 that was read: 30 bases, in frame from base 1. Trimming leaves V shorter by 4 bases and J shorter by 0 bases, with the junction holding 0 bases beyond the gene matches. Cells from pooled mouse cutaneous lymph nodes were stained for CD4, CD8alpha, NKG2D, NKG2ACE and other markers and then sorted on a BD Influx. This sample was taken from a study of CD8+ T cells in alopecia areata (dated by TCRdb to 2017 to 2018). Regarding the study in general: Skin from C3H/HeJ donors aged about 6-12 months with spontaneous alopecia was grafted onto female C3H/HeJ recipients aged roughly 6-11 weeks. Scalp clonality was compared across normal scalp (n=4), patchy alopecia areata scalp (n=8), and alopecia totalis/universalis scalp (n=8). In both human patients and the C3H/HeJ mouse model, the study applied high-throughput TCRbeta sequencing to look at T cell clonal expansion in alopecia areata. In humans, TCRbeta sequencing was performed on scalp tissue and on sorted CD4+ and CD8+ peripheral blood T cells from healthy controls and from patients with patchy or totalis/universalis alopecia areata. Amplification of TCRbeta CDR3 regions was done by immunoSEQ multiplex PCR using 35 Vbeta forward primers and 13 Jbeta reverse primers. The RNA source kit depended on sample type: the PAXgene miRNA kit for fixed scalp, the miRNeasy kit for PBMCs, and the RNeasy kit for mouse skin. Results the study describes overall, beyond this receptor: Scalp TCR repertoire analysis is complicated because resident alphabeta T cells in normal human skin are also sequenced, whereas mouse skin is dominated by gammadelta T cells. Compared with mice, TCR sequences shared between patients were less clear, possibly partly because of HLA diversity across the patient population. Compared with normal scalp, lesional scalp had higher clonality and more expanded CD8+ clones, particularly in alopecia totalis/universalis, a pattern that suggests antigenic drive.

Here the chain combines TRBV1 and TRBJ1-2, with 9 bases matching TRBD1. The specimen was CD8+ T cells sorted from a lymph node. The source of this sequence is a C3H/HeJ mouse with alopecia areata. For this strain, the MHC haplotype is H2-k. The CDR3 in this case is CTCSGDRANSDYTF. CDR3 DNA (partial): TGCACCTGCAGTGGGGACAGGGCAAACTCC.